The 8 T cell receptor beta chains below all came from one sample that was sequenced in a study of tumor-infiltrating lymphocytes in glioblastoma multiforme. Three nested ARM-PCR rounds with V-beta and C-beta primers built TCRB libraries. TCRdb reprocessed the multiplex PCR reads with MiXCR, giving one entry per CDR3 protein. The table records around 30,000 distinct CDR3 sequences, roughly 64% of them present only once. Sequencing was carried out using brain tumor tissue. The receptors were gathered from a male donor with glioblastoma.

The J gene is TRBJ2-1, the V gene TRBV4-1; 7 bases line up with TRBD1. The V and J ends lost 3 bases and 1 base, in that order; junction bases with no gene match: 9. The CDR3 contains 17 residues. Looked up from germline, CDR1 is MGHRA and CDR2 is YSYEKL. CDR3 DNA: TGCGCCAGCAGCCAGGACAGGTACCTCGTTTCCTACAATGAGCAGTTCTTC. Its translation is CASSQDRYLVSYNEQFF.

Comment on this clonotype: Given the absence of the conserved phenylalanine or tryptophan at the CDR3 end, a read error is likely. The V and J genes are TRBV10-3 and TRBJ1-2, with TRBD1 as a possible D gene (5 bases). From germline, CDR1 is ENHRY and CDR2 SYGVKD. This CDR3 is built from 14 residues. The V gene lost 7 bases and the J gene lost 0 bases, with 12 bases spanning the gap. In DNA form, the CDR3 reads TGTGCCATCACTGGGACGCCCTCTAACTATGGCTACACCATC. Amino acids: CAITGTPSNYGYTI.

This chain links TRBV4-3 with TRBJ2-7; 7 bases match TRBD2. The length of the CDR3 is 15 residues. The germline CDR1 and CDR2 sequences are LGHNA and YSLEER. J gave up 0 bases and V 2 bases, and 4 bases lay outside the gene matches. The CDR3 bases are TGCGCCAGCAGCCAACTAGCGGATCTCTCCTACGAGCAGTACTTC. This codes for CASSQLADLSYEQYF.

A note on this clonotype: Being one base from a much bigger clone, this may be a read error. The CDR3 region has the DNA TGTGCCAGCAGCTGGGGACAGGGTGTCACCTACGAGCGGTACTTC. It specifies CASSWGQGVTYERYF. The chain carries TRBV5-4 and TRBJ2-7, with 9 bases lining up with TRBD1. The CDR3 sequence is 15 residues long. Germline loops: CDR1 SGHNT, CDR2 YYREEE (reference sequence).

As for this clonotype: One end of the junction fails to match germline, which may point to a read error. CDR3 region: CASNQDRYRGNYGYIF. CDR3 nucleotides: TGCGCCAGCAACCAAGATCGATACAGGGGAAACTATGGCTACATCTTT. The V and J genes are TRBV4-1 and TRBJ1-2; 7 positions match TRBD1. The CDR3 extends over 16 amino acids. Germline-derived CDR1 and CDR2 are MGHRA and YSYEKL.

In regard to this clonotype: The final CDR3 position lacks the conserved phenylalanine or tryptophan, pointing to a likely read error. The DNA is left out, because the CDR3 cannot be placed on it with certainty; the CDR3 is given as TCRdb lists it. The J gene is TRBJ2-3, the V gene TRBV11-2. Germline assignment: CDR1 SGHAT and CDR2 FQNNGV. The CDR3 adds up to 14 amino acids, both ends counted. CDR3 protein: CASSFGLTTETQYL.

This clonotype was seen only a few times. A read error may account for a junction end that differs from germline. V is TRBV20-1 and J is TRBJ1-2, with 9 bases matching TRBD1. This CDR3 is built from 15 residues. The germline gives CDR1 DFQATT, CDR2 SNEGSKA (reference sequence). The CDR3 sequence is CNARDDTGGFYGYIF. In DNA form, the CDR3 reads TGCAATGCTAGAGACGACACAGGGGGCTTCTATGGCTACATCTTC.

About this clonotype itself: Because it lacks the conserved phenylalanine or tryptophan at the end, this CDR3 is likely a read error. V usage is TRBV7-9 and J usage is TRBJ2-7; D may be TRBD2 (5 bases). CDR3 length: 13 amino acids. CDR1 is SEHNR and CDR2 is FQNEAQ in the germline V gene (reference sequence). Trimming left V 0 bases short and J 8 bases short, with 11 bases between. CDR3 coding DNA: TGTGCCAGCAGCTTAGCGGGCAGCGGCAAGCAGTACTTA. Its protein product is CASSLAGSGKQYL.